The clone carrying this T cell receptor (beta chain) occurred a few times. This sample was taken from a study of HIV-infected children after antiretroviral therapy interruption. Study in general: All children had CD4+ count above 500 and viral load below 50 copies/ml. Median age was roughly 9.3 years (interruption) and around 8 years (continuous). Weeks 0, 12, interruption end (24 or 48), and about 3 years post-study gave interruption-arm samples.

Treatment denoted: PENTA 11 planned treatment interruption arm or continuous ART arm. The V gene's germline CDR1 is ENHRY and CDR2 SYGVKD. The V end lost 4 bases, the J end lost 5 bases, and 8 bases lay between the germline ends. The CDR3 is made up of 12 amino acids. Unique molecular identifiers were included in an RNA-based 3' RACE TCR library. TCRdb recomputed calls from the 3' RACE reads with MiXCR, one row per CDR3 protein. Found here are about 15,000 distinct CDR3 sequences, about 3.6% of them singletons; the top ten hold 34%. The sequence was collected from a pool of human donors with HIV. The specimen was CD45RO+ CD8+ T cells from PBMCs, pooled from several time points, collected from a donor given antiretroviral therapy, either interrupted or continuous. The subset was: memory CD8+ CD45RO+ CD45RA- T cells. The genes are TRBV10-3 and TRBJ1-2; no reliable D call. The CDR3, as DNA: TGTGCCATCAGTGTTTGGGCGTATGGCTACACCTTC. Protein: CAISVWAYGYTF.